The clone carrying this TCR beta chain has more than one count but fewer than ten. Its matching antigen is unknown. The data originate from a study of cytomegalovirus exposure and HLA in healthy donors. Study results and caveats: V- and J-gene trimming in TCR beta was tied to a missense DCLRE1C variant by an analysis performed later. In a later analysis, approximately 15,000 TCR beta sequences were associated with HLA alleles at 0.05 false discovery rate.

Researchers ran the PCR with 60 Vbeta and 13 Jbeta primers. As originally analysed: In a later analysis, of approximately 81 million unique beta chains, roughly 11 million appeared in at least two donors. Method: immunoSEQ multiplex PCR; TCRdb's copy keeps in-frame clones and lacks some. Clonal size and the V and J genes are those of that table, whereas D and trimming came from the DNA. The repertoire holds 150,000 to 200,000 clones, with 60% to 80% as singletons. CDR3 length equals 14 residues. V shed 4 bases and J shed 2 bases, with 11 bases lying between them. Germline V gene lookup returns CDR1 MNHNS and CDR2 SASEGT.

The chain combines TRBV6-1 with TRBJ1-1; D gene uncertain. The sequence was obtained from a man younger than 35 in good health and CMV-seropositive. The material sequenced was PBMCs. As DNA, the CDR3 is TGTGCCAGCAGTGTCTCGACGGGAAACACTGAAGCTTTCTTT. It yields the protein CASSVSTGNTEAFF.